Below, 3 T cell receptor beta chains from the same sample are listed, as sequenced in a study of cytomegalovirus exposure and HLA in healthy donors. Amplification used 60 Vbeta primers and 13 Jbeta primers. TCRdb's table, derived via immunoSEQ multiplex PCR, lists solely in-frame clones and lacks some. The repertoire has about 130,000 clones, 81% of them found once; the top ten carry about 0.75%. The source material was PBMCs. All receptors derive from a man between 18 and 29 years old in good health and CMV-seronegative.

This clone has just one count. V and J are TRBV5-6 and TRBJ1-5, with D possibly being TRBD1 (6 bases). The CDR3 is made up of 13 amino acids. Germline V gene lookup returns CDR1 SGHDT and CDR2 YYEEEE. The V end was cut by 1 base, the J end by 4 bases, with 6 bases between. In DNA, the CDR3 is TGTGCCAGCAGCTTGACAGGGAATCAGCCCCAGCATTTT. It translates to CASSLTGNQPQHF.

This clone was seen more than once but under ten times. The same CDR3 arises from other DNA sequences in this sample as well. The rearrangement links TRBV27 to TRBJ1-5; D is unresolved. The CDR3 spans 13 residues. The V gene's germline CDR1 is MNHEY and CDR2 SMNVEV (reference sequence). V was cut by 6 bases and J by 0 bases, with 6 bases left in between. The chain's CDR3 is CASSPYSNQPQHF. CDR3 nucleotides: TGTGCCAGCAGCCCTTATAGCAATCAGCCCCAGCATTTT.

This clone has only a few counts. The chain employs TRBV27 and TRBJ2-2; no reliable D call. V was pared by 6 bases and J by 4 bases, with 6 bases between. Germline CDR1 and CDR2: MNHEY and SMNVEV (reference sequence). The CDR3 runs to 12 residues. The chain's CDR3 is CASRYSTGELFF. In nucleotides, the CDR3 is TGTGCCAGCAGATACAGCACCGGGGAGCTGTTTTTT.